This entry lists 15 T cell receptor beta chains sequenced from one sample in a study of T cell changes during pregnancy in multiple sclerosis. Generated by immunoSEQ multiplex PCR, the TCRdb table keeps only in-frame clones and is missing some. The top ten clones hold 8% to 9.5% of a sample with under 85,000 clones, under 90% of them seen once. The starting material was peripheral blood, obtained after pregnancy. The receptors were sampled from a female donor in good health, enrolled as a control in a pregnancy study.

The chain recombines TRBV7-2 with TRBJ2-7, with D maybe TRBD1 (6 bases). Germline CDR1 reads SGHTA; CDR2 reads FQGNSA. Trimming cost V 4 bases and J 3 bases, with 7 bases left between them. The CDR3 length is 12 residues. CDR3 in DNA: TGTGCCAGCAGCTCGACAGGCTACGAGCAGTACTTC. It is translated as CASSSTGYEQYF. The whole variable domain, filled in from reference TRBV7-2 and TRBJ2-7, reads GAGVSQSPSNKVTEKGKDVELRCDPISGHTALYWYRQSLGQGLEFLIYFQGNSAPDKSGLPSDRFSAERTGGSVSTLTIQRTQQEDSAVYLCASSSTGYEQYFGPGTRLTVT.

The rearrangement joins TRBV27 to TRBJ1-3; maybe TRBD1 (6 bases). CDR1 and CDR2 from the germline V gene are MNHEY and SMNVEV (reference sequence). With 5 bases removed from V and 9 bases from J, the gap between germline ends came to 20 bases. The CDR3 loop spans 15 amino acids. CDR3 region: CASSPGRTLGATIYF. CDR3 nucleotides: TGTGCCAGCAGTCCCGGACGGACCTTGGGGGCCACCATATATTTT.

There are a few counts of this clone. This rearrangement joins TRBV23-1 to TRBJ2-7; 13 positions match TRBD2. TRBV23-1 is noted as an ORF with a role that remains uncertain. The CDR3 totals 15 residues. The trim removed 9 bases at V and 0 bases at J, leaving 5 bases unmatched. DNA for the CDR3: TGCGCCAGAACTAGCGGGAGGGCCCTCTCCTACGAGCAGTACTTC. It yields the protein CARTSGRALSYEQYF.

The chain couples TRBV18 to TRBJ1-2, with 7 bases that match TRBD1. V dropped 6 bases and J dropped 6; count of bases not matched to a gene: 16. Germline assignment: CDR1 KGHSH and CDR2 LQKENI. The CDR3 covers 16 residues. The CDR3 region is CASSPWTGHPGDGYTF. CDR3 bases: TGTGCCAGCTCCCCATGGACAGGCCACCCCGGGGATGGCTACACCTTC.

The V gene is TRBV4-3, the J gene TRBJ2-7; 9 positions match TRBD1. Trimming took 0 bases from V and 6 from J; bases not matched to a gene: 9. This CDR3 is built from 16 residues. Germline V gene sequence: CDR1 LGHNA, CDR2 YSLEER. The CDR3 sequence: CASSQDLGQGTSEQYF. CDR3 in DNA: TGCGCCAGCAGCCAAGATCTTGGACAGGGGACGAGCGAGCAGTACTTC.

This chain uses TRBV30 with TRBJ2-7; 7 positions agree with TRBD2. V trimming: 1 base; J trimming: 5 bases; junction bases outside the gene matches: 17. The length of the CDR3 is 17 residues. The germline gives CDR1 GTSNPN, CDR2 SVGIG (reference sequence). The CDR3 spells CAWSALGVETSIDEQYF. The CDR3, as DNA: TGTGCCTGGAGTGCCTTAGGAGTCGAGACTAGCATCGACGAGCAGTACTTC. Together with reference TRBV30 and TRBJ2-7, the CDR3 gives the full variable domain: SQTIHQWPATLVQPVGSPLSLECTVEGTSNPNLYWYRQAAGRGLQLLFYSVGIGQISSEVPQNLSASRPQDRQFILSSKKLLLSDSGFYLCAWSALGVETSIDEQYFGPGTRLTVT.

The CDR3 sequence: CASSTNRGRSSYEQYF. The CDR3, as DNA: TGTGCCAGCAGCACCAACAGGGGAAGGAGCTCCTACGAGCAGTACTTC. This chain links TRBV7-2 with TRBJ2-7; 7 nucleotides align to TRBD1. Trimming took 5 bases from V and 0 from J; bases not matched to a gene: 10. The CDR3 runs to 16 residues. Germline lookup yields CDR1 SGHTA and CDR2 FQGNSA. The complete variable domain, with remaining parts taken from reference TRBV7-2 and TRBJ2-7, reads GAGVSQSPSNKVTEKGKDVELRCDPISGHTALYWYRQSLGQGLEFLIYFQGNSAPDKSGLPSDRFSAERTGGSVSTLTIQRTQQEDSAVYLCASSTNRGRSSYEQYFGPGTRLTVT.

V gene TRBV19 combines with J gene TRBJ2-2; the match to TRBD2 covers 13 bases. The germline V gene has CDR1 LNHDA and CDR2 SQIVND (reference sequence). The CDR3 has 16 amino acids. J gave up 8 bases and V 3 bases, and 6 bases lay outside the gene matches. This chain's CDR3 is CASSIPLAGGPGELFF. In DNA form, the CDR3 reads TGTGCCAGTAGTATCCCACTAGCGGGAGGGCCGGGGGAGCTGTTTTTT.

The rearrangement joins TRBV19 to TRBJ2-2; 7 bases are shared with TRBD1. The V gene end was trimmed by 3 bases and the J gene end by 6 bases; junction bases not matched to a gene: 7. This CDR3 spans 15 amino acids. Germline CDR1 reads LNHDA; CDR2 reads SQIVND (reference sequence). CDR3 nucleotides: TGTGCCAGTAGTATGAGACAGGGTAGCGCCGGGGAGCTGTTTTTT. Translation gives CASSMRQGSAGELFF.

This sequence joins TRBV6-6 and TRBJ2-2, with TRBD2 matching over 9 bases. Germline loops: CDR1 MNHNY, CDR2 SVGAGI (reference sequence). Trimming removed 2 bases from V and 4 bases from J; junction bases left unmatched: 5. This CDR3 comprises 16 residues. The CDR3 loop reads CASSYPLAGSTGELFF. For the CDR3, the DNA is TGTGCCAGCAGTTACCCTCTAGCGGGGAGCACCGGGGAGCTGTTTTTT.

The count of this clone is one. The chain joins TRBV11-2 to TRBJ2-7, with TRBD2 matching over 8 bases. Trimming cost V 0 bases and J 4 bases; bases outside gene matches: 5. The CDR3 runs 15 residues. Germline lookup yields CDR1 SGHAT and CDR2 FQNNGV. CDR3 in DNA: TGTGCCAGCAGCTTAGAGCTAGCGGGTGGGTACGAGCAGTACTTC. Amino acids: CASSLELAGGYEQYF.

The chain combines TRBV27 with TRBJ1-1; 7 bases match TRBD1. Trimming removed 5 bases from V and 12 bases from J; junction bases left unmatched: 9. CDR1 and CDR2 from the germline V gene are MNHEY and SMNVEV (reference sequence). This CDR3 spans 12 amino acids. Written as DNA, the CDR3 is TGTGCCAGCAGTCCTCTCGGACAGGAATCTTTCTTT. It encodes CASSPLGQESFF.

The chain links TRBV4-2 to TRBJ1-6; 11 bases align to TRBD1. CDR1 and CDR2 from the germline V gene are LGHNA and YNFKEQ. V lost 3 bases to trimming and J lost 6 bases; unmatched junction nucleotides: 10. The CDR3 extends over 18 amino acids. The CDR3 protein is CASSHPPGTGGGNSPLHF. The CDR3 DNA is TGTGCCAGCAGCCACCCTCCCGGGACAGGGGGTGGTAATTCACCCCTCCACTTT.

The genes are TRBV5-4 and TRBJ2-7; the match to TRBD2 covers 13 bases. This CDR3 spans 16 amino acids. V dropped 4 bases and J dropped 2; count of bases not matched to a gene: 6. Germline V CDR1 and CDR2: SGHNT, YYREEE (reference sequence). In DNA form, the CDR3 reads TGTGCCAGCAGCCCCGGGACTAGCGGGACTCCCTACGAGCAGTACTTC. Protein product: CASSPGTSGTPYEQYF.

J is TRBJ2-7 and V is TRBV28, with D possibly matching TRBD2 (6 bases). Trimming shortened V by 3 bases and J by 1 base, and 10 bases separated the two germline ends. The germline V gene has CDR1 MDHEN and CDR2 SYDVKM. The CDR3 is 14 residues long. CDR3 coding DNA: TGTGCCAGCAGTTTTAGGGACTTATCCTACGAGCAGTACTTC. Translating it yields CASSFRDLSYEQYF.